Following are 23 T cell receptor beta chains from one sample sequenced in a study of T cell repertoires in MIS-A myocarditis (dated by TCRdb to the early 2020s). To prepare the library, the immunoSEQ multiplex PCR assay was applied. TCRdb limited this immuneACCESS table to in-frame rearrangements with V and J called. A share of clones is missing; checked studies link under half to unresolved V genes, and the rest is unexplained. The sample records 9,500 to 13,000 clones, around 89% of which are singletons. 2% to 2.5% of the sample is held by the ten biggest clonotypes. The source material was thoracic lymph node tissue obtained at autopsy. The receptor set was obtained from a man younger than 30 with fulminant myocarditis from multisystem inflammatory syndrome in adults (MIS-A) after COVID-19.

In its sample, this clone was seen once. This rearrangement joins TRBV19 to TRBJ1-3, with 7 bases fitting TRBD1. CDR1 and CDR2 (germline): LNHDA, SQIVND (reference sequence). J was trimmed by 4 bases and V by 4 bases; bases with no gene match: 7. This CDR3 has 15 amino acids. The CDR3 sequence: CASSTRDRVGNTIYF. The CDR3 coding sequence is TGTGCCAGTAGTACCAGAGACAGGGTCGGAAACACCATATATTTT.

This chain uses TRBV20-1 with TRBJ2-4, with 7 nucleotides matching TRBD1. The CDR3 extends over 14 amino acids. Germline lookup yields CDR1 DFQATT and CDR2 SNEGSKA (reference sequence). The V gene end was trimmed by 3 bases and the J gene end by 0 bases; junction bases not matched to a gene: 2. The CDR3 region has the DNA TGCAGTGCTAGTACAGGGGTAGCCAAAAACATTCAGTACTTC. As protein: CSASTGVAKNIQYF.

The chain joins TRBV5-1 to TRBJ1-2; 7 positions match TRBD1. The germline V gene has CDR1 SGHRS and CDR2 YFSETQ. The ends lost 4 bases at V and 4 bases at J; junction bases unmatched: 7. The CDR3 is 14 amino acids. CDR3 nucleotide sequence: TGCGCCAGCAGCATTGGGACAGAATCCTATGGCTACACCTTC. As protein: CASSIGTESYGYTF.

DNA of the CDR3: TGTGCCAGCAGCCCCGGTTCAAGAGGGGGAACCGGGGAGCTGTTTTTT. The encoded protein is CASSPGSRGGTGELFF. The V call is TRBV13, the J call TRBJ2-2; TRBD1 might be the D (6 bases). Germline V gives CDR1 PRHDT, CDR2 FYEKMQ (reference sequence). This CDR3 has 16 amino acids. V was shortened by 5 bases and J by 5 bases, with 18 bases between the two germline ends.

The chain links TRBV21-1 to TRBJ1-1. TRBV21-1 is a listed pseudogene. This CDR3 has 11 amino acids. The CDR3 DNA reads TGTGCCAGGGATCTTAACACTGAAGCTTTCTTT. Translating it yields CARDLNTEAFF.

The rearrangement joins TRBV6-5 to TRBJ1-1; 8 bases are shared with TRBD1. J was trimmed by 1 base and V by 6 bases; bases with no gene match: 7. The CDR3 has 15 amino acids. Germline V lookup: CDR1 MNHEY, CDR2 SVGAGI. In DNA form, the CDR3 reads TGTGCCAGCAGAAGACTTGGACAGGGGAACACTGAAGCTTTCTTT. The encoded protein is CASRRLGQGNTEAFF.

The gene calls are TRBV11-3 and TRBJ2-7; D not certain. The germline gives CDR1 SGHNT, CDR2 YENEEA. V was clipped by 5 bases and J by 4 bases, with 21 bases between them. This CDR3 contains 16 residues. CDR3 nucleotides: TGTGCCAGCAGCCCGTCTTCGTGGGTAATTGCGTACGAGCAGTACTTC. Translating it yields CASSPSSWVIAYEQYF.

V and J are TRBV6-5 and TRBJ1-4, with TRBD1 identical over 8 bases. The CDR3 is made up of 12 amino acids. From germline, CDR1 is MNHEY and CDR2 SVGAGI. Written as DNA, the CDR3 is TGTGTAGCGAGGGACAGGAATGAAAAACTGTTTTTT. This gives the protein CVARDRNEKLFF.

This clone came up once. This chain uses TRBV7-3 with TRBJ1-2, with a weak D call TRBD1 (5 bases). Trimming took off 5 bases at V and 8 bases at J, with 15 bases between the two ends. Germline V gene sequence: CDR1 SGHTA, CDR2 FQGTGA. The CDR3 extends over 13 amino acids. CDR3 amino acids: CASSDTPGRGYTF. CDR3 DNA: TGTGCCAGCAGCGATACCCCAGGGAGGGGCTACACCTTC.

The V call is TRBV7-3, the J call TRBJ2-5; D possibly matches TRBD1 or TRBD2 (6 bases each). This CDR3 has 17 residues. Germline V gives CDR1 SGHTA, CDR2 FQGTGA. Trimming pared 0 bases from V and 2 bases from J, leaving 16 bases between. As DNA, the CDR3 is TGTGCCAGCAGCTTAACGGGGAAAGGGGGGAATCAAGAGACCCAGTACTTC. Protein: CASSLTGKGGNQETQYF.

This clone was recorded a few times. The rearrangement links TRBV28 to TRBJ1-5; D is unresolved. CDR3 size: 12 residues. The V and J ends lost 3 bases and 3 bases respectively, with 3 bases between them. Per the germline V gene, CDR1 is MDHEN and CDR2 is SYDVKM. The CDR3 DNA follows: TGTGCCAGCAGTTTTCCCAATCAGCCCCAGCATTTT. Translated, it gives CASSFPNQPQHF. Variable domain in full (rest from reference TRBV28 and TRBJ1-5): DVKVTQSSRYLVKRTGEKVFLECVQDMDHENMFWYRQDPGLGLRLIYFSYDVKMKEKGDIPEGYSVSREKKERFSLILESASTNQTSMYLCASSFPNQPQHFGDGTRLSIL.

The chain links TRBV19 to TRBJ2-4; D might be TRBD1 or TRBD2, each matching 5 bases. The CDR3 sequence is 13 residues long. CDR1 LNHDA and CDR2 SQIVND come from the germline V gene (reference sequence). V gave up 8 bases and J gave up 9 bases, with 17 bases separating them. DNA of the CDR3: TGTGCCAGTCGAGGGATGGTTCAGGGCATTCAGTACTTC. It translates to CASRGMVQGIQYF.

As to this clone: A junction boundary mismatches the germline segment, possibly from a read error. CDR3 nucleotides: TGCAGCGGGATAAGACAGAACGCTGAAGCTTTCTTT. It translates to CSGIRQNAEAFF. V and J are TRBV29-1 and TRBJ1-1; a possible D gene is TRBD1 (5 bases). The CDR3 is made up of 12 amino acids. The germline V gene encodes CDR1 SQVTM and CDR2 ANQGSEA.

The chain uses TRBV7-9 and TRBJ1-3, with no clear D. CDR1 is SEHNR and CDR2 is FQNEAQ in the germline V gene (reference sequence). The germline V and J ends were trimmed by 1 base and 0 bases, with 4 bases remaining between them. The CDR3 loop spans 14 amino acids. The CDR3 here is CASSLDPSGNTIYF. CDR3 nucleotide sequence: TGTGCCAGCAGCTTAGACCCCTCTGGAAACACCATATATTTT.

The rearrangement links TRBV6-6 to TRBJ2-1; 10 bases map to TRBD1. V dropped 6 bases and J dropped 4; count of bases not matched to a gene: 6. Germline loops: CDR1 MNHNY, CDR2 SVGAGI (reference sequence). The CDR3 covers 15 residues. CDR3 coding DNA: TGTGCCAGCAGGCGAGGGACAGGGGCATACAATGAGCAGTTCTTC. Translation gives CASRRGTGAYNEQFF.

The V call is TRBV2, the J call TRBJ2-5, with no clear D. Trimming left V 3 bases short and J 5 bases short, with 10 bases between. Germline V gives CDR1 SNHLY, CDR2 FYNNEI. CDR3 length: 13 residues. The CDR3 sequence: CASSEAIWETQYF. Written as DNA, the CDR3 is TGTGCCAGCAGTGAGGCTATCTGGGAGACCCAGTACTTC.

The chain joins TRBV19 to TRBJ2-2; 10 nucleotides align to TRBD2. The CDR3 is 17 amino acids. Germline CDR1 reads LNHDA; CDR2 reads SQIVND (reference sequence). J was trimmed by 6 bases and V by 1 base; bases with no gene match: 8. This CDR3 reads CASSIAVLAGEAGELFF. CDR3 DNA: TGTGCCAGTAGTATAGCAGTCCTAGCGGGAGAGGCCGGGGAGCTGTTTTTT.

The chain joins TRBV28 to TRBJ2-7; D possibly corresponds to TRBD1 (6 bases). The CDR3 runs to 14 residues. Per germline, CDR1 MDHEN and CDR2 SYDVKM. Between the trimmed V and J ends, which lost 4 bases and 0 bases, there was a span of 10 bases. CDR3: CASSSWTDSYEQYF. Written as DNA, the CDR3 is TGTGCCAGCAGTTCCTGGACAGACTCCTACGAGCAGTACTTC.

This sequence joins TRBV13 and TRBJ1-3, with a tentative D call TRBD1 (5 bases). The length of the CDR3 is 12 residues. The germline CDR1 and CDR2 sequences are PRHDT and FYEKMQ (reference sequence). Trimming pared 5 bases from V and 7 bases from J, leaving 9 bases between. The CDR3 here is CASSSGGNTIYF. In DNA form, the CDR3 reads TGTGCCAGCAGCAGCGGGGGGAACACCATATATTTT.

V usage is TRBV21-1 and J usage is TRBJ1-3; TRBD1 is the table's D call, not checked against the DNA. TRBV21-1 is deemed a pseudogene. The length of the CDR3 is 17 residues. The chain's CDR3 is CASSKALRTGGGNTIYF. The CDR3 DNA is TGTGCCAGCAGCAAAGCGCTCAGGACAGGGGGCGGAAACACCATATATTTT.

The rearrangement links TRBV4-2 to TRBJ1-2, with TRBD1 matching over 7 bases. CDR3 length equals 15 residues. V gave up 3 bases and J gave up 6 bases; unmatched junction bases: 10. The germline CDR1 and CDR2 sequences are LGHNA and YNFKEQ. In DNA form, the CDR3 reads TGTGCCAGCAGCCACCAAATATCCGGACAGGATGGCTACACCTTC. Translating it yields CASSHQISGQDGYTF.

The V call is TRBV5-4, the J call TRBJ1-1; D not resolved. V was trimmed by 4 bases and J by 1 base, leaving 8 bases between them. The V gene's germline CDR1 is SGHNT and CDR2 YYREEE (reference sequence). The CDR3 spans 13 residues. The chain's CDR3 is CASSRPENTEAFF. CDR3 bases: TGTGCCAGCAGCCGCCCGGAGAACACTGAAGCTTTCTTT.

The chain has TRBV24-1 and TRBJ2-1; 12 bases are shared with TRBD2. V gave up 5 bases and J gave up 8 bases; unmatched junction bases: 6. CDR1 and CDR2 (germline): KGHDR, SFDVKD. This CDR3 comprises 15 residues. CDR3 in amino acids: CATSAASGRVDEQFF. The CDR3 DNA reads TGTGCCACCAGTGCGGCTAGCGGGAGGGTCGATGAGCAGTTCTTC.